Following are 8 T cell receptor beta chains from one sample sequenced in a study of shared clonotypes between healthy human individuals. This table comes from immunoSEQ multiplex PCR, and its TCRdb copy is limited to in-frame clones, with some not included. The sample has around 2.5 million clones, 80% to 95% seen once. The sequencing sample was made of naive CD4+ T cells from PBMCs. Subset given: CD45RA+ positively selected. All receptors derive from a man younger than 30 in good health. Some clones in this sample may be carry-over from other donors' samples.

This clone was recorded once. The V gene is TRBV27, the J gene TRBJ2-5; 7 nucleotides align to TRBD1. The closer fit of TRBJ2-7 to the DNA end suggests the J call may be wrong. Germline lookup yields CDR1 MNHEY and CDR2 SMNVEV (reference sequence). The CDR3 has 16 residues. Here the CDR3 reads CASSPKGDRISYEQYF. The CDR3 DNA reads TGTGCCAGCAGTCCGAAGGGGGACAGAATTTCCTACGAGCAGTACTTC.

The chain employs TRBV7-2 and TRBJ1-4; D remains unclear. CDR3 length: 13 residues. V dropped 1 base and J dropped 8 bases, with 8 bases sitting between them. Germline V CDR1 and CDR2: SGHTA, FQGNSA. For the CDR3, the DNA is TGTGCCAGCAGCTTAGTGGGCCAGGAAAAACTGTTTTTT. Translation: CASSLVGQEKLFF.

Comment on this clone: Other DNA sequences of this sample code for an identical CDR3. The CDR3 region is CASSVTGTNYEQYF. CDR3 sequence (DNA): TGTGCCAGCAGCGTTACCGGGACTAACTACGAGCAGTACTTC. The chain joins TRBV9 to TRBJ2-7, with 7 bases identical to TRBD2. Germline V gene data show CDR1 as SGDLS and CDR2 as YYNGEE. The CDR3 extends over 14 amino acids. Trimming took 2 bases from V and 3 from J; bases not matched to a gene: 5.

CDR3 protein: CASSSSGDSYGYTF. The CDR3 coding sequence is TGCGCCAGCAGCTCTTCCGGGGACTCCTATGGCTACACCTTC. The V and J genes are TRBV5-1 and TRBJ1-2, with D possibly matching TRBD1 (5 bases). CDR1 is SGHRS and CDR2 is YFSETQ in the germline V gene. Trimming left V 3 bases short and J 4 bases short, with 13 bases between. The CDR3 contains 14 residues.

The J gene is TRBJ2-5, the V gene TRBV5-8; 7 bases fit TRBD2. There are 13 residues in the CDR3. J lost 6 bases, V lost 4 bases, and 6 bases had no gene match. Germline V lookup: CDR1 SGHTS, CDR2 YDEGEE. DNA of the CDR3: TGTGCCAGCAGCCTCCGGGACTACAAGACCCAGTACTTC. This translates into CASSLRDYKTQYF.

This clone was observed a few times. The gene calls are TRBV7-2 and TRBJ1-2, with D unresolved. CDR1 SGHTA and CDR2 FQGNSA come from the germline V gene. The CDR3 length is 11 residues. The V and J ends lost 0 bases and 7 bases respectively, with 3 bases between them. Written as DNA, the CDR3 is TGTGCCAGCAGCTTAGCGACTGGCTACACCTTC. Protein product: CASSLATGYTF.

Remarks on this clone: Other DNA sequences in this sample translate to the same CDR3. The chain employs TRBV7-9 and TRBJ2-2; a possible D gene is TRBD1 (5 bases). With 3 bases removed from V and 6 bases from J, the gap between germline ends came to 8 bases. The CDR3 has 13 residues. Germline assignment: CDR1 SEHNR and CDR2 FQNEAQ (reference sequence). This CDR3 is CASSLAGSGELFF. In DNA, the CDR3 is TGTGCCAGCAGCTTGGCAGGGTCCGGGGAGCTGTTTTTT.

CDR3 loop: CASSPGQSRPQHF. Here the CDR3 DNA reads TGTGCCAGCAGTCCCGGACAGTCGCGGCCCCAGCATTTT. The chain combines TRBV6-6 with TRBJ1-5, with D perhaps TRBD1 (6 bases). The germline gives CDR1 MNHNY, CDR2 SVGAGI (reference sequence). V shed 5 bases and J shed 9 bases, with 14 bases lying between them. There are 13 residues in the CDR3.